This TCR beta chain was sequenced for a study of blood T cell repertoires in COVID-19. At the level of the study: Acute and convalescent COVID-19 samples came from the United States, Italy and Spain. PBMCs, B-cell-depleted T cells, or T cells provided the cDNA or gDNA that made up the material.

As processed by the authors: Amplifying reference gene primers gave estimates of nucleated cell counts. Assay used: immunoSEQ multiplex PCR; TCRdb lists only in-frame clones, some missing. V, J and clone size were drawn from that table, and D and trimming were deduced from the DNA. The sample consists of roughly 200,000 clones, about 81% of them appearing once. Seattle patient enrollment occurred during active infection, with longitudinal follow-up thereafter. The receptor was isolated from an elderly woman with COVID-19, enrolled during active disease. The sample comprised peripheral blood.

CDR3 protein: CASSHLQADNSPLHF. DNA for the CDR3: TGTGCCAGCAGCCATTTGCAAGCCGATAATTCACCCCTCCACTTT. The V call is TRBV27, the J call TRBJ1-6; D unclear. V dropped 6 bases and J dropped 5 bases, with 14 bases sitting between them. CDR3 size: 15 residues. Germline loops: CDR1 MNHEY, CDR2 SMNVEV (reference sequence).